The clone carrying this TCR beta chain has at least ten counts. Its specificity is not known. Graves' hyperthyroidism showing no ophthalmopathy progression within 18 months was considered stable. The data are from a study of T cells in Graves' hyperthyroidism and ophthalmopathy. Study information: Prior to any treatment, at the point of initial diagnosis, peripheral blood was collected.

This CDR3 contains 19 residues. Germline loops: CDR1 MNHEY, CDR2 SVGAGI. Trimming removed 2 bases from V and 6 bases from J, with 23 bases in between. Amplified regions were TCR beta CDR3 sequences from RNA transcripts. Primed by the HTBI set, a first-round RT-PCR was run on the TCR CDR3. TCRdb used MiXCR to reprocess the multiplex PCR reads, holding one entry per CDR3 protein. The profile shows roughly 630,000 distinct CDR3 sequences, around 16% of them singletons. Study observations and caveats: Ophthalmopathy was model-predicted a median 6.5 months pre-onset.

This TCR derives from a woman aged 25-40 years with Graves' hyperthyroidism. What was sequenced was blood. The V call is TRBV6-5, the J call TRBJ1-6; D is possibly TRBD1 (6 bases). CDR3 sequence reads: CASSYTQTTGIRGNSPLHF. CDR3 sequence (DNA): TGTGCCAGCAGTTACACACAGACCACAGGGATCCGGGGTAATTCACCCCTCCACTTT.